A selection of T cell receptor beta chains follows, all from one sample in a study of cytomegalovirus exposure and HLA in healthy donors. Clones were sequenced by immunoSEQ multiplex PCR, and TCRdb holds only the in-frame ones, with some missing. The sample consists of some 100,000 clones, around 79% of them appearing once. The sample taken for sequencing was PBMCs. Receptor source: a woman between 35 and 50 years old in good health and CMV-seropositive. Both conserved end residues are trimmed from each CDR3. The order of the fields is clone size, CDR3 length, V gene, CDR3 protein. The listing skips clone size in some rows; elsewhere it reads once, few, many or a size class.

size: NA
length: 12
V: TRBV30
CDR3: AWSQWGEDTEAF

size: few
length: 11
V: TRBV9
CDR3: ASSDNRADTQY

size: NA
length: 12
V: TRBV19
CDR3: ASSYDRGNYGYT

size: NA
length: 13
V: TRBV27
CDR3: ASSPTLIAGNTIY

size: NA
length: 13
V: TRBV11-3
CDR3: ASSTRQELGTEAF

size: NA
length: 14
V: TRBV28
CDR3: ASSFPGTGTTGELF

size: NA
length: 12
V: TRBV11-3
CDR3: ASSIRDRSYEQY

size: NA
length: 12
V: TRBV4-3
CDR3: ASSQDFQGSPLH

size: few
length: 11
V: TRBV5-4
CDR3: ASNRQGGYEQY

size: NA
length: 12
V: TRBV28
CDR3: ASRIPGLSYEQY

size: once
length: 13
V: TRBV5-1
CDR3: ASSLSGSYYNEQF

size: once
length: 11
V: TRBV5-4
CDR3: ASSYTSSYEQY

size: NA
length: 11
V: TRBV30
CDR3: AWRFLTTDTQY

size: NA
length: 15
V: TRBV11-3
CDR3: ASCTTSGILVGETQY

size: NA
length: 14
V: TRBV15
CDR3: ATSRVRGTGSETQY

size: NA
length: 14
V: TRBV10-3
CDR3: AISEGTSGKPYEQY

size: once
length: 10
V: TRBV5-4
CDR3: ASSLFSFEQY